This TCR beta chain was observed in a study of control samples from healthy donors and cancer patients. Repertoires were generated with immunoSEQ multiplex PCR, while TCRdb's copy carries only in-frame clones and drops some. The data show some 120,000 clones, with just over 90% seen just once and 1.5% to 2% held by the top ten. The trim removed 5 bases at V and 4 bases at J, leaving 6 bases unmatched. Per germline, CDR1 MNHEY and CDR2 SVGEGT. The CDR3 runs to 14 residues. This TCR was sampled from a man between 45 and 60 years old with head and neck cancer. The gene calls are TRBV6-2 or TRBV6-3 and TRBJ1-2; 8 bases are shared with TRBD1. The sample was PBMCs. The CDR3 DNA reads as TGTGCCAGCAGTGCTACAGGGGGAGGCTATGGCTACACCTTC. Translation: CASSATGGGYGYTF.